The source of this T cell receptor (beta chain) is a study of early T cells in non-severe SARS-CoV-2 infection. The CDR3 covers 14 residues. Germline assignment: CDR1 MNHEY and CDR2 SVGAGI. Between the trimmed V and J ends, which lost 6 bases and 2 bases, there was a span of 12 bases. This clonotype was recorded a few times. Unique molecular identifiers tagged individual cDNA molecules. TCRdb ran MiXCR on the 5' RACE reads and lists one entry per CDR3 protein. The sample has 65,000 to 85,000 distinct CDR3 sequences; about 9.9% are singletons. Material: whole blood. This chain joins TRBV6-5 and TRBJ2-3; D unclear. The sequence was obtained from an adult who was a healthcare worker with PCR-confirmed SARS-CoV-2 infection or an uninfected control (not recorded which). The DNA of the CDR3 is TGTGCCAGCAGCGTTGACGTTTCCACAGATACGCAGTATTTT. It yields the protein CASSVDVSTDTQYF.